The 14 T cell receptor beta chains below all came from one sample that was sequenced in a study of blood T cell repertoires in COVID-19. Clones were sequenced by immunoSEQ multiplex PCR, and TCRdb holds only the in-frame ones, with some missing. The table includes over 200,000 clones, roughly 90% detected once. The sample taken for sequencing was PBMCs or T cells enriched from blood (not recorded which). Receptors originate from a woman between 50 and 59 years old in a cohort exposed to, infected with or recovered from COVID-19 (not recorded which).

V usage is TRBV21-1 and J usage is TRBJ1-5; the DNA was not used to check the table's D call, TRBD1. TRBV21-1 is listed as a pseudogene. The CDR3 extends over 16 amino acids. The CDR3 DNA is TGTGCCAGCAGCAGTCCAAGACAGGGTTTCGTTCAGCCCCAGCATTTT. Translated, it gives CASSSPRQGFVQPQHF.

Here the CDR3 reads CASSLVGGRQPQHF. The CDR3 DNA is TGTGCCAGCAGCTTAGTGGGGGGAAGGCAGCCCCAGCATTTT. V usage is TRBV7-2 and J usage is TRBJ1-5; D is possibly TRBD1 (5 bases). CDR1 SGHTA and CDR2 FQGNSA come from the germline V gene. Trimming left V 1 base short and J 7 bases short, with 11 bases between. The CDR3 loop spans 14 amino acids.

V gene TRBV4-3 combines with J gene TRBJ2-1, with 8 bases that match TRBD2. CDR3 length equals 14 residues. V was pared by 0 bases and J by 9 bases, with 4 bases of the junction left unmatched. Looked up from germline, CDR1 is LGHNA and CDR2 is YSLEER. CDR3 loop: CASSQEGLGGEQFF. CDR3 bases: TGCGCCAGCAGCCAAGAGGGACTAGGCGGTGAGCAGTTCTTC.

This clone was detected only a few times. The chain carries TRBV19 and TRBJ1-6, with D maybe TRBD1 (5 bases). The CDR3 loop spans 13 amino acids. V lost 7 bases and J 9 bases, leaving 13 bases between the germline ends. CDR1 LNHDA and CDR2 SQIVND come from the germline V gene (reference sequence). The CDR3 region has the DNA TGTGCCAGTACCGGGGGGACCCGTTCACCCCTCCACTTT. Translated, it gives CASTGGTRSPLHF.

J is TRBJ1-4 and V is TRBV10-3; TRBD1 matches 10 bases. Trimming removed 5 bases from V and 4 bases from J; junction bases left unmatched: 1. This CDR3 contains 14 residues. Germline V gives CDR1 ENHRY, CDR2 SYGVKD. CDR3 sequence: CAISRDRGNEKLFF. The CDR3 DNA reads TGTGCCATCAGTAGGGACAGGGGTAATGAAAAACTGTTTTTT.

This clone has just one count. J is TRBJ2-5 and V is TRBV14; a weak D match, TRBD2 (5 bases). The CDR3 runs to 15 residues. Germline-derived CDR1 and CDR2 are SGHDN and FVKESK. Trimming took 2 bases from V and 5 from J, leaving 15 bases between them. The CDR3 DNA is TGTGCCAGCAGCCAACGTGGGCCCGGGGTGGAGACCCAGTACTTC. Its protein is CASSQRGPGVETQYF.

This chain connects TRBV19 to TRBJ1-6, with 7 bases identical to TRBD1. V lost 0 bases to trimming and J lost 9 bases; unmatched junction nucleotides: 5. The germline gives CDR1 LNHDA, CDR2 SQIVND (reference sequence). The CDR3 loop spans 15 amino acids. The CDR3: CASSIEHRGSSPLHF. The CDR3 DNA is TGTGCCAGTAGTATAGAACACAGGGGAAGTTCACCCCTCCACTTT.

This rearrangement joins TRBV29-1 to TRBJ1-4, with D possibly being TRBD1 (5 bases). The CDR3 has 14 residues. The germline CDR1 and CDR2 sequences are SQVTM and ANQGSEA. V lost 4 bases, J lost 4 bases, and 13 bases lay in between. For the CDR3, the DNA is TGCAGCGTTGGGTTGCAGGGTAGTAATGAAAAACTGTTTTTT. Translating it yields CSVGLQGSNEKLFF.

Here the CDR3 reads CASSPRQLNNEQFF. Written as DNA, the CDR3 is TGTGCCAGCAGCCCTCGACAGCTGAACAATGAGCAGTTCTTC. The chain recombines TRBV7-2 with TRBJ2-1, with D tentatively TRBD1 (5 bases). CDR3 length: 14 amino acids. Trimming shortened V by 5 bases and J by 5 bases, and 13 bases separated the two germline ends. CDR1 and CDR2 (germline): SGHTA, FQGNSA. The whole variable domain, remainder taken from reference TRBV7-2 and TRBJ2-1, is GAGVSQSPSNKVTEKGKDVELRCDPISGHTALYWYRQSLGQGLEFLIYFQGNSAPDKSGLPSDRFSAERTGGSVSTLTIQRTQQEDSAVYLCASSPRQLNNEQFFGPGTRLTVL.

The chain links TRBV14 to TRBJ1-2, with D perhaps TRBD1 (6 bases). The CDR3 consists of 14 residues. Looked up from germline, CDR1 is SGHDN and CDR2 is FVKESK. V lost 4 bases and J lost 8, with 17 bases in between. CDR3 in DNA: TGTGCCAGCAGCCCACAGGGATCGTTTAGAGGCTACACCTTC. This codes for CASSPQGSFRGYTF.

Concerning this clone itself: This same CDR3 is encoded by further DNA sequences in the sample. The genes are TRBV9 and TRBJ1-1; tentative D call: TRBD1 (5 bases). The V end lost 2 bases, the J end lost 4 bases, and 12 bases lay between the germline ends. The CDR3 covers 14 residues. Germline V gene lookup returns CDR1 SGDLS and CDR2 YYNGEE. In nucleotides, the CDR3 is TGTGCCAGCAGCGTTGGACACCAGCCCACTGAAGCTTTCTTT. Protein sequence: CASSVGHQPTEAFF.

This clone was detected only once. V usage is TRBV5-1 and J usage is TRBJ2-3; tentatively, D is TRBD2 (5 bases). The V and J ends lost 7 bases and 5 bases respectively, with 14 bases between them. The CDR3 runs to 13 residues. Germline values: CDR1 SGHRS, CDR2 YFSETQ. As DNA, the CDR3 is TGCGCCAGCGGGGAGTCCTCACGAGATACGCAGTATTTT. It yields the protein CASGESSRDTQYF. Supplemented by reference TRBV5-1 and TRBJ2-3, the full variable domain reads KAGVTQTPRYLIKTRGQQVTLSCSPISGHRSVSWYQQTPGQGLQFLFEYFSETQRNKGNFPGRFSGRQFSNSRSEMNVSTLELGDSALYLCASGESSRDTQYFGPGTRLTVL.

This chain joins TRBV7-3 and TRBJ2-2; 8 nucleotides align to TRBD1. The J segment lost 0 bases and the V segment lost 0 bases, leaving 3 bases of the junction unmatched. Germline CDR1 and CDR2: SGHTA and FQGTGA. CDR3 length equals 17 residues. In DNA form, the CDR3 reads TGTGCCAGCAGCTTAACTAGGGACAGGTCGAACACCGGGGAGCTGTTTTTT. Protein: CASSLTRDRSNTGELFF.

The chain combines TRBV10-3 with TRBJ2-5, with D possibly matching TRBD1 (5 bases). Germline V gene sequence: CDR1 ENHRY, CDR2 SYGVKD. The CDR3 sequence is 13 residues long. V was pared by 8 bases and J by 2 bases, with 12 bases between. The CDR3 bases are TGTGCCATCCGTGGGGCTCCACAAGAGACCCAGTACTTC. As protein: CAIRGAPQETQYF.